The subject of this entry is one T cell receptor beta chain. Antigen specificity is unknown. CDR3 length: 12 amino acids. Germline CDR1 is SNHLY and CDR2 is FYNNEI. V lost 6 bases, J lost 7 bases, and 13 bases lay in between. Some clones are missing from TCRdb's copy, which holds only in-frame ones; the method was immunoSEQ multiplex PCR. The table includes 2 million to 3 million clones, around nine tenths detected once. The data stem from a study of shared clonotypes between healthy human individuals. Study-level points and caveats: Shared across several donors were about 4.6% of the naive CD4 clonotypes.

The chain uses TRBV2 and TRBJ2-7, with D hard to call. This receptor was obtained from a man between 18 and 35 years old in good health. The sample consisted of naive CD4+ T cells sorted from blood. The subset denotes: CD45RA+ positively selected. CDR3 region: CASSTGVREQYF. The CDR3 bases are TGTGCCAGCAGCACCGGAGTGAGAGAGCAGTACTTC.